The rows below give T cell receptor beta chains drawn from one sample of a study of blood T cells in healthy people across ages. In TCRdb, the 5' RACE reads were re-called with MiXCR into one record per CDR3 protein. The table records roughly 1.4 million distinct CDR3 sequences, 55% to 75% of them present only once. The sequencing input was blood. These TCRs come from a man aged 18 to 35 in good health. The CDR3 runs from the conserved cysteine through the conserved F or W. The D gene is left open where the match is weak. The size of a clone is reported for some rows only, either as once, few or many, or as a class for expanded clones.

V: TRBV28; size: .; D: TRBD1; J: TRBJ2-4; CDR3: CASSLATGEFTEQYF; DNA: TGTGCCAGCAGTTTAGCGACAGGGGAATTCACTGAGCAGTACTTC
V: TRBV29-1; size: .; D: .; J: TRBJ2-5; CDR3: CSVEIQGRGTQYF; DNA: TGCAGCGTTGAAATCCAGGGGAGGGGGACCCAGTACTTC
V: TRBV4-3; size: many; D: .; J: TRBJ1-5; CDR3: CASSQDRSNQPQHF; DNA: TGCGCCAGCAGCCAAGATCGGAGCAATCAGCCCCAGCATTTT
V: TRBV14; size: .; D: .; J: TRBJ1-6; CDR3: CASSQDWGGLSPLHF; DNA: TGTGCCAGCAGCCAAGATTGGGGGGGCCTTTCACCCCTCCACTTT
V: TRBV20-1; size: .; D: .; J: TRBJ2-3; CDR3: CSARSADGTDTQYF; DNA: TGCAGTGCCCGCTCAGCGGACGGCACAGATACGCAGTATTTT
V: TRBV4-1; size: .; D: .; J: TRBJ1-1; CDR3: CASSQNKGPNTEAFF; DNA: TGCGCCAGCAGCCAGAACAAGGGACCGAACACTGAAGCTTTCTTT
V: TRBV5-6; size: .; D: .; J: TRBJ2-1; CDR3: CASSLVGDSVNNEQFF; DNA: TGTGCCAGCAGCTTGGTCGGGGACTCGGTGAACAATGAGCAGTTCTTC
V: TRBV4-2; size: .; D: .; J: TRBJ1-1; CDR3: CASSQERRVNTEAFF; DNA: TGTGCCAGCAGCCAAGAGAGACGCGTGAACACTGAAGCTTTCTTT
V: TRBV4-2; size: .; D: .; J: TRBJ1-2; CDR3: CASSQLVEGADGYTF; DNA: TGTGCCAGCAGCCAACTTGTCGAAGGGGCCGATGGCTACACCTTC
V: TRBV27; size: few; D: .; J: TRBJ1-1; CDR3: CASSFGGLTEAFF; DNA: TGTGCCAGCAGTTTTGGGGGTCTGACTGAAGCTTTCTTT
V: TRBV4-1; size: .; D: TRBD2; J: TRBJ2-1; CDR3: CASSELAGDHNEQFF; DNA: TGCGCCAGCAGCGAACTAGCGGGAGACCACAATGAGCAGTTCTTC
V: TRBV25-1; size: few; D: TRBD1; J: TRBJ1-2; CDR3: CASSVDRVDGYTF; DNA: TGTGCCAGCAGCGTTGACAGGGTAGATGGCTACACCTTC
V: TRBV29-1; size: few; D: TRBD1; J: TRBJ2-7; CDR3: CSAKTGFPEQYF; DNA: TGCAGCGCGAAGACAGGGTTTCCCGAGCAGTACTTC
V: TRBV20-1; size: .; D: .; J: TRBJ2-7; CDR3: CSTTRTTTYEQYF; DNA: TGCAGTACCACCAGGACTACCACCTACGAGCAGTACTTC
V: TRBV29-1; size: .; D: TRBD2; J: TRBJ2-1; CDR3: CSVDPSGSFNEQFF; DNA: TGCAGCGTTGACCCTAGCGGGAGTTTTAATGAGCAGTTCTTC
V: TRBV7-2; size: .; D: TRBD1; J: TRBJ2-2; CDR3: CASSTYRGSYTGELFF; DNA: TGTGCCAGCAGCACCTACAGGGGCTCCTACACCGGGGAGCTGTTTTTT
V: TRBV10-3; size: .; D: TRBD1; J: TRBJ2-7; CDR3: CAISLGQPSYEQYF; DNA: TGTGCCATCAGTCTGGGACAGCCCTCCTACGAGCAGTACTTC
V: TRBV9; size: .; D: TRBD2; J: TRBJ2-3; CDR3: CASSSRGGQSTDTQYF; DNA: TGTGCCAGCAGCTCACGGGGGGGCCAGAGCACAGATACGCAGTATTTT
V: TRBV27; size: .; D: .; J: TRBJ2-1; CDR3: CASSLVRGTYNEQFF; DNA: TGTGCCAGCAGTTTAGTCCGGGGCACTTACAATGAGCAGTTCTTC
V: TRBV27; size: .; D: .; J: TRBJ2-3; CDR3: CASSGTPASTDTQYF; DNA: TGTGCCAGCAGCGGGACACCAGCTAGCACAGATACGCAGTATTTT
V: TRBV20-1; size: once; D: .; J: TRBJ1-2; CDR3: CSAGLRGAYGYTF; DNA: TGCAGTGCTGGACTTAGGGGTGCCTATGGCTACACCTTC
V: TRBV25-1; size: .; D: TRBD1; J: TRBJ1-4; CDR3: CASSLLVQDRGMFF; DNA: TGTGCCAGCAGTCTACTTGTACAGGACAGGGGGATGTTTTTT
V: TRBV15; size: .; D: .; J: TRBJ2-7; CDR3: CATSREGARAYEQYF; DNA: TGTGCCACCAGCAGAGAAGGGGCAAGAGCCTACGAGCAGTACTTC
V: TRBV7-9; size: .; D: TRBD2; J: TRBJ2-2; CDR3: CASSQHPGGSNTGELFF; DNA: TGTGCCAGCAGCCAACACCCGGGGGGGTCTAACACCGGGGAGCTGTTTTTT
V: TRBV12-3/TRBV12-4; size: .; D: .; J: TRBJ1-3; CDR3: CASSPGRRPSGNTIYF; DNA: TGTGCCAGCAGCCCCGGACGGAGGCCCTCTGGAAACACCATATATTTT
V: TRBV20-1; size: few; D: TRBD2; J: TRBJ2-1; CDR3: CSASPLAGGTVEQFF; DNA: TGCAGTGCTAGCCCACTAGCGGGGGGGACTGTTGAGCAGTTCTTC
V: TRBV6-2/TRBV6-3; size: .; D: .; J: TRBJ2-3; CDR3: CASSRLEYTDTQYF; DNA: TGTGCCAGCAGTCGACTAGAATACACAGATACGCAGTATTTT
V: TRBV29-1; size: .; D: .; J: TRBJ2-7; CDR3: CSVDRGRTVYEQYF; DNA: TGCAGCGTTGACCGGGGCAGGACTGTCTACGAGCAGTACTTC
V: TRBV25-1; size: .; D: .; J: TRBJ2-5; CDR3: CASSERTGTIVQETQYF; DNA: TGTGCCAGCAGTGAAAGAACCGGGACAATCGTCCAAGAGACCCAGTACTTC
V: TRBV10-2; size: .; D: TRBD1; J: TRBJ1-6; CDR3: CATTGAEGRSALHF; DNA: TGCGCCACGACAGGGGCTGAGGGGCGTTCGGCCCTCCACTTT
V: TRBV4-1; size: .; D: .; J: TRBJ2-7; CDR3: CASSQGTRDHYEQYF; DNA: TGCGCCAGCAGCCAAGGGACACGAGACCACTACGAGCAGTACTTC
V: TRBV7-9; size: .; D: .; J: TRBJ2-7; CDR3: CASSGLGQGGGYEQYF; DNA: TGTGCCAGCAGCGGGCTGGGGCAGGGCGGCGGGTACGAGCAGTACTTC
V: TRBV27; size: .; D: .; J: TRBJ2-1; CDR3: CASSRIPYRNEQFF; DNA: TGTGCCAGCAGTCGAATCCCCTATAGAAATGAGCAGTTCTTC
V: TRBV3-1; size: .; D: .; J: TRBJ2-1; CDR3: CASSQIPSRGTNSYNEQFF; DNA: TGTGCCAGCAGCCAAATTCCCTCTCGAGGGACGAACTCCTACAATGAGCAGTTCTTC
V: TRBV28; size: .; D: .; J: TRBJ2-4; CDR3: CASRGGKNIQYF; DNA: TGTGCCAGCAGGGGTGGAAAAAACATTCAGTACTTC
V: TRBV6-5; size: .; D: TRBD2; J: TRBJ2-7; CDR3: CASIGSGGEQYF; DNA: TGTGCCAGCATAGGCAGCGGGGGCGAGCAGTACTTC
V: TRBV5-6; size: few; D: TRBD2; J: TRBJ2-1; CDR3: CASSLVRIAGDEQFF; DNA: TGTGCCAGCAGCTTGGTGAGGATAGCGGGAGATGAGCAGTTCTTC
V: TRBV24-1; size: .; D: .; J: TRBJ2-2; CDR3: CATRGTNTGELFF; DNA: TGTGCCACCAGGGGGACGAACACCGGGGAGCTGTTTTTT
V: TRBV29-1; size: .; D: TRBD1; J: TRBJ2-1; CDR3: CSVPPKTGGSYNEQFF; DNA: TGCAGCGTCCCACCCAAGACAGGGGGCTCCTACAATGAGCAGTTCTTC
V: TRBV7-6; size: once; D: .; J: TRBJ2-1; CDR3: CASSYTGTPSSEQFF; DNA: TGTGCCAGCAGCTACACCGGGACCCCATCTAGTGAGCAGTTCTTC
V: TRBV4-1; size: .; D: .; J: TRBJ2-3; CDR3: CASSQLGAEDTQYF; DNA: TGCGCCAGCAGCCAACTCGGGGCAGAAGATACGCAGTATTTT
V: TRBV5-6; size: few; D: .; J: TRBJ2-5; CDR3: CASRSLAGFAQYF; DNA: TGTGCCAGCAGATCTCTAGCCGGGTTTGCCCAGTACTTC
V: TRBV4-1; size: .; D: .; J: TRBJ1-5; CDR3: CASSQEGTGDEQPQHF; DNA: TGCGCCAGCAGCCAAGAGGGGACCGGGGATGAGCAGCCCCAGCATTTT